This entry lists 22 T cell receptor beta chains sequenced from one sample in a study of spatial heterogeneity in lung cancer. TCRdb re-called the 5' RACE reads through MiXCR, storing one row per CDR3 protein. The sample consists of several thousand distinct CDR3 sequences, about 26% of them appearing once. As to time point: sample taken at primary tumor resection. Tumor, nontumor lung or frozen PBMC supplied whole RNA that was sequenced unsorted. This material consisted of PBMCs, taken at surgery. These receptor sequences come from a male donor with early-stage non-small cell lung cancer.

By share, this clonotype ranks as medium-sized. The chain has TRBV28 and TRBJ2-1; 7 bases match TRBD2. The CDR3 covers 14 residues. The germline gives CDR1 MDHEN, CDR2 SYDVKM. The trim removed 4 bases at V and 12 bases at J, leaving 12 bases unmatched. The CDR3 here is CASSSLPGGRAQFF. The CDR3, as DNA: TGTGCCAGCAGTTCACTCCCTGGGGGGAGGGCGCAGTTCTTC.

Sample share makes this clonotype medium-sized. V usage is TRBV20-1 and J usage is TRBJ1-1, with D uncertain. Germline V gives CDR1 DFQATT, CDR2 SNEGSKA (reference sequence). Trimming pared 5 bases from V and 2 bases from J, leaving 21 bases between. The CDR3 runs to 16 residues. This CDR3 reads CSALGFMDGFNTEAFF. The CDR3 nucleotides read TGCAGTGCTTTAGGATTTATGGACGGCTTCAACACTGAAGCTTTCTTT.

This chain connects TRBV7-9 to TRBJ2-7, with D possibly being TRBD2 (7 bases). CDR1 and CDR2 from the germline V gene are SEHNR and FQNEAQ (reference sequence). Trimming left V 5 bases short and J 7 bases short, with 18 bases between. The CDR3 contains 14 residues. The CDR3 DNA reads as TGTGCCAGCAGCCCGGCAGGGGAGGGTCAGGAGCAGTACTTC. Amino acid sequence: CASSPAGEGQEQYF.

By share, this clonotype counts as medium-sized. The rearrangement links TRBV7-9 to TRBJ1-2; possibly TRBD1 for D (5 bases). V lost 3 bases and J 2 bases, leaving 10 bases between the germline ends. This CDR3 is 14 amino acids long. CDR1 SEHNR and CDR2 FQNEAQ come from the germline V gene (reference sequence). CDR3 bases: TGTGCCAGCAGCTTTGGGGGGATAAACTATGGCTACACCTTC. Translation: CASSFGGINYGYTF.

By sample share, this clonotype is medium-sized (0.01 to 0.1%). The chain carries TRBV19 and TRBJ2-1; D is uncertain. This CDR3 region has 13 residues. The V gene's germline CDR1 is LNHDA and CDR2 SQIVND (reference sequence). Trimming shortened V by 7 bases and J by 2 bases, and 9 bases separated the two germline ends. In nucleotides, the CDR3 is TGTGCCAGTATTGGGCCCCCCTACAATGAGCAGTTCTTC. Translated, it gives CASIGPPYNEQFF.

This clonotype was counted a few times. The rearrangement links TRBV9 to TRBJ1-1; D is unclear. Trimming left V 3 bases short and J 6 bases short, with 9 bases between. Germline CDR1 and CDR2: SGDLS and YYNGEE. The CDR3 has 12 amino acids. The DNA for the CDR3 is TGTGCCAGCAGCGGACTTGAAGCTGAAGCTTTCTTT. Protein: CASSGLEAEAFF.

This clonotype qualifies as medium-sized. The chain has TRBV10-1 and TRBJ2-2; D might be TRBD1 or TRBD2, each matching 6 bases. Germline V gives CDR1 WNHNN, CDR2 SYGVQD (reference sequence). The V end lost 0 bases, the J end lost 4 bases, and 18 bases lay between the germline ends. The CDR3 sequence is 18 residues long. Written as DNA, the CDR3 is TGCGCCAGCAGTGAGTCTCTCGGGGGCAGGGACCTCACCGGGGAGCTGTTTTTT. Translation gives CASSESLGGRDLTGELFF.

In its sample, this clonotype is medium-sized. The rearrangement links TRBV15 to TRBJ1-5; weak D call: TRBD1 (5 bases). Trimming shortened V by 0 bases and J by 0 bases, and 12 bases separated the two germline ends. Germline assignment: CDR1 LNHNV and CDR2 YYDKDF (reference sequence). The CDR3 loop spans 17 amino acids. CDR3 sequence: CATSRDLGGNSNQPQHF. Here the CDR3 DNA reads TGTGCCACCAGCAGAGATCTTGGGGGAAATAGCAATCAGCCCCAGCATTTT.

By share of the sample, this clonotype is medium-sized. The gene calls are TRBV21-1 and TRBJ1-1; the listed D gene, TRBD1, was not tested against the DNA. TRBV21-1 is classified as a pseudogene. The CDR3 is 18 residues long. The CDR3 DNA follows: TGTGCCAGCAGCAAAGGAGGCCCCGGTGGGACAGGGGGCGGGGAAGCTTTCTTT. It yields the protein CASSKGGPGGTGGGEAFF.

The V gene is TRBV21-1, the J gene TRBJ1-1. TRBV21-1 is described as a pseudogene. The CDR3 loop spans 13 amino acids. The CDR3 DNA reads as TGTGCCAGCAGCAAAGCCGAGGAGACTGAAGCTTTCTTT. Protein sequence: CASSKAEETEAFF.

This clonotype is deemed medium-sized. V is TRBV12-3 or TRBV12-4 and J is TRBJ2-5; D may match TRBD1 or TRBD2 (5 bases each). This CDR3 has 14 amino acids. V was cut by 6 bases and J by 2 bases, with 13 bases left in between. The CDR3 DNA is TGTGCCAGCAGGCTAGCACAGGCTCAAGAGACCCAGTACTTC. Its translation is CASRLAQAQETQYF.

Relative to its sample, this clonotype is medium-sized. An end of the junction does not agree with germline; a read error may underlie this. This chain uses TRBV11-2 with TRBJ1-6, with TRBD1 as a possible D gene (6 bases). The CDR3 runs to 14 residues. The V gene's germline CDR1 is SGHAT and CDR2 FQNNGV. The CDR3, as DNA: TGTGCCAGCACCTTACAGGGCTATAATTCACCCCTCCACTTT. It yields the protein CASTLQGYNSPLHF. Together with reference TRBV11-2 and TRBJ1-6, the CDR3 gives the full variable domain: EAGVAQSPRYKIIEKRQSVAFWCNPISGHATLYWYQQILGQGPKLLIQFQNNGVVDDSQLPKDRFSAERLKGVDSTLKIQPAKLEDSAVYLCASTLQGYNSPLHFGNGTRLTVT.

This clonotype is medium-sized (0.01 to 0.1%) within its sample. The chain employs TRBV29-1 and TRBJ1-5; 7 nucleotides line up with TRBD1. The ends lost 7 bases at V and 9 bases at J; junction bases unmatched: 9. Germline assignment: CDR1 SQVTM and CDR2 ANQGSEA. The CDR3 is 12 amino acids. This CDR3 reads CSATNRGGPQHF. DNA for the CDR3: TGCAGCGCAACTAACAGGGGTGGGCCCCAGCATTTT.

The rearrangement joins TRBV27 to TRBJ1-2; 8 bases match TRBD1. J was trimmed by 7 bases and V by 5 bases; bases with no gene match: 9. Germline assignment: CDR1 MNHEY and CDR2 SMNVEV (reference sequence). The CDR3 sequence is 14 residues long. The CDR3 is CASSPRRTGFGYTF. For the CDR3, the DNA is TGTGCCAGCAGTCCACGACGGACAGGGTTTGGCTACACCTTC.

This clonotype ranks as medium-sized (0.01 to 0.1%). DNA of the CDR3: TGTGCCAGCAGCTTAGGGACAGGGGGCGTCGACGAGCAGTACTTC. Protein sequence: CASSLGTGGVDEQYF. The rearrangement links TRBV5-4 to TRBJ2-7, with 12 bases identical to TRBD1. Germline-derived CDR1 and CDR2 are SGHNT and YYREEE (reference sequence). The CDR3 extends over 15 amino acids. Trimming at V came to 2 bases and at J to 5 bases, leaving 5 bases not matched to a gene.

This sequence joins TRBV6-6 and TRBJ2-5; D gene ambiguous. The CDR3 is made up of 14 amino acids. V was pared by 6 bases and J by 5 bases, with 16 bases between. CDR1 is MNHNY and CDR2 is SVGAGI in the germline V gene (reference sequence). CDR3 nucleotide sequence: TGTGCCAGCAGCAGTCCAGCTCTCCAGGAGACCCAGTACTTC. As protein: CASSSPALQETQYF.

In this sample, this clonotype turned up a few times. V and J are TRBV7-2 and TRBJ1-4; tentatively, D is TRBD1 (5 bases). This CDR3 spans 14 amino acids. V lost 8 bases, J lost 3 bases, and 13 bases lay in between. Per the germline V gene, CDR1 is SGHTA and CDR2 is FQGNSA. CDR3 bases: TGTGCCAGCGGACGAGACAGCTCTAATGAAAAACTGTTTTTT. Translation gives CASGRDSSNEKLFF.

By share, this clonotype counts as medium-sized. This chain uses TRBV28 with TRBJ2-1; perhaps D is TRBD1 or TRBD2 (5 bases each). V was cut by 1 base and J by 10 bases, with 11 bases left in between. This CDR3 region has 13 residues. Germline CDR1 and CDR2: MDHEN and SYDVKM. For the CDR3, the DNA is TGTGCCAGCAGTTTATCCCTTGGGGGAGAGCAGTTCTTC. It specifies CASSLSLGGEQFF.

The chain combines TRBV19 with TRBJ2-1; 8 nucleotides match TRBD1. CDR3 length: 15 amino acids. Germline CDR1 LNHDA, CDR2 SQIVND (reference sequence). V gave up 0 bases and J gave up 8 bases; unmatched junction bases: 6. In DNA form, the CDR3 reads TGTGCCAGTAGTATAGAGAGCAGGGGGCTCGATGAGCAGTTCTTC. Protein: CASSIESRGLDEQFF.

By its share, this clonotype is medium-sized. J is TRBJ1-2 and V is TRBV18; possible D gene TRBD1, 5 bases. The germline gives CDR1 KGHSH, CDR2 LQKENI. The CDR3 totals 12 residues. V was trimmed by 4 bases and J by 8 bases, leaving 11 bases between them. The CDR3 here is CASSLLGEGYTF. The CDR3 DNA reads as TGTGCCAGCTCACTCCTGGGGGAAGGCTACACCTTC.

This clonotype showed up just a few times. The V call is TRBV20-1, the J call TRBJ2-3; 8 bases line up with TRBD2. The CDR3 covers 15 residues. CDR1 DFQATT and CDR2 SNEGSKA come from the germline V gene (reference sequence). J gave up 3 bases and V 1 base, and 6 bases lay outside the gene matches. CDR3 in DNA: TGCAGTGCTAGAGTTGTGGGACTAGTTACAGATACGCAGTATTTT. Protein: CSARVVGLVTDTQYF.

This clonotype is classed as medium-sized. The chain recombines TRBV14 with TRBJ2-1; 11 bases are shared with TRBD2. V trimming: 2 bases; J trimming: 4 bases; junction bases outside the gene matches: 7. CDR1 is SGHDN and CDR2 is FVKESK in the germline V gene. CDR3 size: 17 residues. CDR3 coding DNA: TGTGCCAGCAGCCAATCACAACTAGCGGGGGTGTACAATGAGCAGTTCTTC. It codes for CASSQSQLAGVYNEQFF.